A selection of T cell receptor beta chains follows, all from one sample in a study of naive and memory T cell subsets. Each CDR3 protein gets one entry after TCRdb re-called the UMI-ligation and nested PCR reads with MiXCR. The profile shows around 24,000 distinct CDR3 sequences, around 5.2% of them singletons. What was sequenced was blood. These receptors all stem from an adult in good health. Both conserved end residues are trimmed from each CDR3. The order of the fields is V gene, CDR3 protein.

TRBV3-1	ASSQRTSGSGNEQF
TRBV9	ASNVGRGDEQF
TRBV19	ASSMVGGRDEQF
TRBV9	ASSSRDGDEQY
TRBV24-1	ATSGYSGNPSNEQF
TRBV20-1	SARGLALTDTQY
TRBV5-4	ASSLRGQPQH
TRBV4-2	ASSQDGPRAGVRGYT
TRBV7-8	ASSQGQYTGELF
TRBV12-3/TRBV12-4	ASSALPISGNTIY
TRBV29-1	SVEKGTNTGELF